This T cell receptor beta chain was obtained from a study of technical replicates of blood from a handful of donors. TCRdb's table, derived via immunoSEQ multiplex PCR, lists solely in-frame clones and lacks some. The data show roughly 14,000 clones, with 80% to 90% seen just once and about 12% held by the top ten. The material sequenced was PBMCs. This receptor was obtained from a human donor in good health.

The CDR3 sequence: CASSSTNRGLVYGYTF. The CDR3 DNA follows: TGTGCCAGCAGTTCCACCAACAGGGGGCTGGTTTATGGCTACACCTTC. The V call is TRBV6-5, the J call TRBJ1-2, with 9 bases fitting TRBD1. This CDR3 comprises 16 residues. Trimming cost V 4 bases and J 5 bases; bases outside gene matches: 11. Germline CDR1 MNHEY, CDR2 SVGAGI.